Listed here are 14 T cell receptor beta chains from one sample, sequenced in a study of beta chain features in type 1 diabetes. The authors reverse transcribed all of the isolated RNA, so sequencing captured expressed TCRB transcripts. TCRdb's copy holds only in-frame clones and misses some; the assay was immunoSEQ multiplex PCR. Of hundreds of thousands of clones in the sample, approximately 10% were seen once. The material sequenced was naive CD4+ T cells from blood. The source of these receptors is a woman under 30 in good health.

The gene calls are TRBV5-1 and TRBJ2-1, with D perhaps TRBD2 (5 bases). V dropped 2 bases and J dropped 9 bases, with 18 bases sitting between them. This CDR3 region has 15 residues. The germline gives CDR1 SGHRS, CDR2 YFSETQ. The CDR3 reads CASSLSPPSRGEQFF. The CDR3 region has the DNA TGCGCCAGCAGCTTATCTCCACCGAGTCGGGGTGAGCAGTTCTTC.

The rearrangement joins TRBV9 to TRBJ2-5; D is unresolved. CDR1 is SGDLS and CDR2 is YYNGEE in the germline V gene. V was trimmed by 0 bases and J by 5 bases, leaving 8 bases between them. This CDR3 spans 13 amino acids. The CDR3 sequence is CASSVAASETQYF. CDR3 DNA: TGTGCCAGCAGCGTAGCAGCTTCTGAGACCCAGTACTTC.

This clone was seen only a few times. Additional DNA sequences in this sample encode the identical CDR3. CDR3 sequence: CASSLEMNTEAFF. The CDR3, as DNA: TGTGCCAGCAGCTTAGAGATGAACACTGAAGCTTTCTTT. This chain uses TRBV7-9 with TRBJ1-1; D ambiguous. Trimming shortened V by 1 base and J by 0 bases, and 3 bases separated the two germline ends. CDR3 length equals 13 residues. The V gene's germline CDR1 is SEHNR and CDR2 FQNEAQ (reference sequence).

The chain has TRBV4-2 and TRBJ2-5; D assignment may be TRBD1 or TRBD2 (5 bases each). Trimming removed 1 base at V and 2 bases at J, with 8 bases between. CDR1 and CDR2 from the germline V gene are LGHNA and YNFKEQ. This CDR3 region has 14 residues. The DNA of the CDR3 is TGTGCCAGCAGCCAAGGGGACGGGCAAGAGACCCAGTACTTC. This sequence encodes CASSQGDGQETQYF.

The genes are TRBV7-9 and TRBJ1-2, with 11 bases lining up with TRBD1. This CDR3 spans 15 amino acids. After removal of 5 bases from V and 6 bases from J, the junction contained 8 bases not matched to a gene. Germline loops: CDR1 SEHNR, CDR2 FQNEAQ (reference sequence). CDR3 coding DNA: TGTGCCAGCAGCGCCTGGGACAGGGGGTTTGATGGCTACACCTTC. This codes for CASSAWDRGFDGYTF.

This clone was picked up a small number of times. The V gene is TRBV28, the J gene TRBJ1-1; D gene unclear. V lost 3 bases to trimming and J lost 2 bases, with 10 bases between them. There are 14 residues in the CDR3. Per germline, CDR1 MDHEN and CDR2 SYDVKM. The CDR3 sequence: CASSFSLGNTEAFF. Written as DNA, the CDR3 is TGTGCCAGCAGTTTCTCCCTGGGAAACACTGAAGCTTTCTTT. Filled out from reference TRBV28 and TRBJ1-1, the complete variable domain reads DVKVTQSSRYLVKRTGEKVFLECVQDMDHENMFWYRQDPGLGLRLIYFSYDVKMKEKGDIPEGYSVSREKKERFSLILESASTNQTSMYLCASSFSLGNTEAFFGQGTRLTVV.

This chain uses TRBV25-1 with TRBJ1-2; D not resolved. The CDR3 has 11 amino acids. The V and J ends lost 4 bases and 5 bases respectively, with 5 bases between them. CDR1 is MGHDK and CDR2 is SYGVNS in the germline V gene. The CDR3 loop is CASSAAYGYTF. The CDR3 nucleotides read TGTGCCAGCAGTGCCGCTTATGGCTACACCTTC.

This clone was seen more than once but under ten times. This chain links TRBV29-1 with TRBJ2-3, with TRBD2 identical over 9 bases. CDR3 size: 15 residues. Germline V CDR1 and CDR2: SQVTM, ANQGSEA. The junction had 13 bases not matched to a gene; V was cut back by 6 bases and J by 6 bases. Here the CDR3 reads CSVGMTAGGHDTQYF. The DNA for the CDR3 is TGCAGCGTCGGAATGACGGCGGGGGGGCACGATACGCAGTATTTT.

This chain joins TRBV7-9 and TRBJ2-1, with D possibly matching TRBD1 (6 bases). Germline CDR1 reads SEHNR; CDR2 reads FQNEAQ (reference sequence). The CDR3 sequence is 16 residues long. V was trimmed by 5 bases and J by 6 bases, leaving 20 bases between them. CDR3 sequence reads: CASSTLQGQSPNEQFF. The DNA for the CDR3 is TGTGCCAGCAGCACTTTACAGGGCCAATCCCCCAATGAGCAGTTCTTC. The whole variable domain, remainder taken from reference TRBV7-9 and TRBJ2-1, is DTGVSQNPRHKITKRGQNVTFRCDPISEHNRLYWYRQTLGQGPEFLTYFQNEAQLEKSRLLSDRFSAERPKGSFSTLEIQRTEQGDSAMYLCASSTLQGQSPNEQFFGPGTRLTVL.

This clone was detected only a few times. The chain is built from TRBV7-9 and TRBJ2-7; possibly TRBD1 for D (6 bases). With 6 bases removed from V and 7 bases from J, the gap between germline ends came to 13 bases. Germline values: CDR1 SEHNR, CDR2 FQNEAQ (reference sequence). This CDR3 region has 12 residues. The CDR3 here is CASSLQGWEQYV. In DNA form, the CDR3 reads TGTGCCAGCAGTCTACAGGGTTGGGAGCAGTACGTC.

The sample holds a few counts of this clone. The V call is TRBV20-1, the J call TRBJ2-1; possibly TRBD1 or TRBD2 for D (6 bases each). Per the germline V gene, CDR1 is DFQATT and CDR2 is SNEGSKA (reference sequence). This CDR3 has 11 residues. Trimming took 3 bases from V and 8 from J, leaving 8 bases between them. The CDR3 loop is CSARGGHEQFF. CDR3 DNA sequence: TGCAGTGCTAGGGGGGGCCATGAGCAGTTCTTC.

This clone was found a few times. The chain combines TRBV29-1 with TRBJ2-1; no definite D call. V lost 4 bases and J lost 3, with 10 bases in between. The CDR3 length is 13 residues. Germline CDR1 and CDR2: SQVTM and ANQGSEA. The CDR3 is CSVVFHLYNEQFF. CDR3 coding DNA: TGCAGCGTTGTATTTCACCTCTACAATGAGCAGTTCTTC.

V and J are TRBV18 and TRBJ2-1; the match to TRBD1 covers 7 bases. Germline V gives CDR1 KGHSH, CDR2 LQKENI. V shed 3 bases and J 9 bases; nucleotides not matched to a gene: 5. The CDR3 covers 13 residues. CDR3 sequence (DNA): TGTGCCAGCTCACCTTCTACAGGGGTTGAGCAGTTCTTC. Protein: CASSPSTGVEQFF.

V and J are TRBV6-5 and TRBJ2-7, with no clear D. CDR3 length: 14 amino acids. Germline lookup yields CDR1 MNHEY and CDR2 SVGAGI. Trimming left V 0 bases short and J 7 bases short, with 13 bases between. The CDR3 DNA is TGTGCCAGCAGTTACTCGGACGGTGTACGGGAGCAGTACGTC. Translated, it gives CASSYSDGVREQYV.